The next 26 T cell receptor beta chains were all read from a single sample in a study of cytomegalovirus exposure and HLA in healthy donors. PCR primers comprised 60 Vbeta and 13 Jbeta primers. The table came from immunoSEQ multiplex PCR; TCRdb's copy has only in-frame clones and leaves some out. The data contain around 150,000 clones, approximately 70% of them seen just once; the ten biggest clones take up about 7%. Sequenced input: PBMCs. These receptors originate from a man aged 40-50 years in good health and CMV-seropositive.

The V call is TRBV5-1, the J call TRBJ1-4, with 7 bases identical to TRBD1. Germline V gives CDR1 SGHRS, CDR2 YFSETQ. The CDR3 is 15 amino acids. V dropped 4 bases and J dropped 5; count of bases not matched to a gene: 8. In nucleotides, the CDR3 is TGCGCCAGCAGCGGACGACAGGGAAGAAATGAAAAACTGTTTTTT. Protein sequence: CASSGRQGRNEKLFF.

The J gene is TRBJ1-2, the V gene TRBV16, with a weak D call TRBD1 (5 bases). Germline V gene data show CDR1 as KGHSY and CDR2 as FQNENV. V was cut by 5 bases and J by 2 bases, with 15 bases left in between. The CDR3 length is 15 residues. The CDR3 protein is CASSNSIQDNYGYTF. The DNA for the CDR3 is TGTGCCAGCAGCAACTCAATACAGGACAACTATGGCTACACCTTC.

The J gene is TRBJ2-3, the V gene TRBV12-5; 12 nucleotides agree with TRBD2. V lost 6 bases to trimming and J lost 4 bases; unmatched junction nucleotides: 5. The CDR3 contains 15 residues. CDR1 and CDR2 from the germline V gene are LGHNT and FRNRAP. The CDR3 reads CASGPRLAGADTQYF. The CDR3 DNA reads TGTGCTAGTGGCCCCCGACTAGCGGGGGCAGATACGCAGTATTTT.

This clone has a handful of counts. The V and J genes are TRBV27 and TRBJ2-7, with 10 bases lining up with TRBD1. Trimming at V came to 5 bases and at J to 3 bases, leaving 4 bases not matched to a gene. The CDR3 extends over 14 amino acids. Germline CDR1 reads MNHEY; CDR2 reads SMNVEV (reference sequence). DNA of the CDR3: TGTGCCAGCAGTGTCCGGGACAGGGGCTACGAGCAGTACTTC. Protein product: CASSVRDRGYEQYF.

Here the CDR3 DNA reads TGTGCCAGCAGGCGGCGAACAGGGCGGGCGCCAGCTTTCTTT. Protein sequence: CASRRRTGRAPAFF. V is TRBV11-3 and J is TRBJ1-1; TRBD1 might be the D (6 bases). The CDR3 covers 14 residues. The germline V and J ends were trimmed by 6 bases and 10 bases, with 21 bases remaining between them. Germline V gene sequence: CDR1 SGHNT, CDR2 YENEEA. The variable domain in full, with the rest retrieved from reference TRBV11-3 and TRBJ1-1, is EAGVVQSPRYKIIEKKQPVAFWCNPISGHNTLYWYLQNLGQGPELLIRYENEEAVDDSQLPKDRFSAERLKGVDSTLKIQPAELGDSAVYLCASRRRTGRAPAFFGQGTRLTVV.

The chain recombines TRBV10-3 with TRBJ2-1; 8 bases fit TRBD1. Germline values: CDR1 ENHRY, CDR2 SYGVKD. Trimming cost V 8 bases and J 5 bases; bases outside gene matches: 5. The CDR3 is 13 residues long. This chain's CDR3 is CAIAPGQDNEQFF. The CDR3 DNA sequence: TGTGCCATCGCCCCGGGACAGGACAATGAGCAGTTCTTC.

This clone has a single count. CDR3 nucleotides: TGCGCCAGCAGCAACGGACAGGGAAACCGGTTTGTCAAAAACATTCAGTACTTC. Translated, it gives CASSNGQGNRFVKNIQYF. V usage is TRBV5-1 and J usage is TRBJ2-4; 8 nucleotides align to TRBD1. Germline loops: CDR1 SGHRS, CDR2 YFSETQ. The junction had 15 bases not matched to a gene; V was cut back by 4 bases and J by 3 bases. The CDR3 is 18 residues long.

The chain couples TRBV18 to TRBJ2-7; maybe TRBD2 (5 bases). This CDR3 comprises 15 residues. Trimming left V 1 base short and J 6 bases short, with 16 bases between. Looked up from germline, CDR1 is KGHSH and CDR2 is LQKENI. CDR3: CASSPQGTGIREQYF. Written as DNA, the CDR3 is TGTGCCAGCTCACCACAGGGCACCGGGATTCGCGAGCAGTACTTC.

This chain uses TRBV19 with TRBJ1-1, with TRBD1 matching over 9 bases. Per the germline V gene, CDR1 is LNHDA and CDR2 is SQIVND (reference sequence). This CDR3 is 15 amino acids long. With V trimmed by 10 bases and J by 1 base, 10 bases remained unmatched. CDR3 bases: TGTGCCATGTCCCCGACAGGGGGACCGAACACTGAAGCTTTCTTT. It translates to CAMSPTGGPNTEAFF.

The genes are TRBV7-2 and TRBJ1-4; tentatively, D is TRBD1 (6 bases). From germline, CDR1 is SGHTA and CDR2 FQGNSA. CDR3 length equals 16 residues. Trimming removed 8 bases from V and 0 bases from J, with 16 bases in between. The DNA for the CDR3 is TGTGCCAGCGGGGGCCCTGAGGAAGCAACTAATGAAAAACTGTTTTTT. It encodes CASGGPEEATNEKLFF.

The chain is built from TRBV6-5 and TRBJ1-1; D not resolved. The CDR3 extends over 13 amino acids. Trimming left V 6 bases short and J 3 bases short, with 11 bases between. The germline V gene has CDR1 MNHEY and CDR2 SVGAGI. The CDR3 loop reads CASRYSPDTEAFF. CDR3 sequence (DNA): TGTGCCAGCAGGTATTCCCCGGACACTGAAGCTTTCTTT.

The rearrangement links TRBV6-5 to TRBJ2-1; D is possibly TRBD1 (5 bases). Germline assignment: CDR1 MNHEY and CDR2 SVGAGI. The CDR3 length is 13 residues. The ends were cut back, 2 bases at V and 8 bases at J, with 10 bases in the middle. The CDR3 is CASSYLLGDEQFF. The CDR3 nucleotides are TGTGCCAGCAGTTACCTGCTAGGGGATGAGCAGTTCTTC.

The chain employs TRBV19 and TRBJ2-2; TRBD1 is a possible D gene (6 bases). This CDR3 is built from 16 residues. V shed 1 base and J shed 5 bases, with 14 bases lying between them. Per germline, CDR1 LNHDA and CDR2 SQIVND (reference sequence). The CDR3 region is CASSIGDISHTGELFF. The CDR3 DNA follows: TGTGCCAGTAGTATAGGGGACATCTCTCATACCGGGGAGCTGTTTTTT.

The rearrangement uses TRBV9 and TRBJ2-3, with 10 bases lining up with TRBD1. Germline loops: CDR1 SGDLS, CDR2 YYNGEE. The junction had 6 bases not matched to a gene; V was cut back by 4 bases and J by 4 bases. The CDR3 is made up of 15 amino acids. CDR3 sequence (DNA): TGTGCCAGCAGCTACCGGGACAGGGGCTCAGATACGCAGTATTTT. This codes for CASSYRDRGSDTQYF.

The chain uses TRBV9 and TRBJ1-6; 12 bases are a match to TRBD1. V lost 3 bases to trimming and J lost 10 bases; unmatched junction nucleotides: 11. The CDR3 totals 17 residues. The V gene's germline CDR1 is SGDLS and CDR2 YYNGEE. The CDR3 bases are TGTGCCAGCAGCGACGGCGCGGGACAGGGGGCTGGATCACCCCTCCACTTT. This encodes CASSDGAGQGAGSPLHF.

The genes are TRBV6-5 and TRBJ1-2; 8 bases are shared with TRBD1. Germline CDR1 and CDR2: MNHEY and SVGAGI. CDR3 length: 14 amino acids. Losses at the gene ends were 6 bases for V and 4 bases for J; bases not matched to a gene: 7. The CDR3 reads CASSRGQGAYGYTF. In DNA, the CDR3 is TGTGCCAGCAGCCGCGGACAGGGCGCCTATGGCTACACCTTC.

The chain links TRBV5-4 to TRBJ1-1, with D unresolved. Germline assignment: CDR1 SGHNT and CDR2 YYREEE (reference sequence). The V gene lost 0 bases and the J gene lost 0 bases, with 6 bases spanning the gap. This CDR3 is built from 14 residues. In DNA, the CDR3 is TGTGCCAGCAGCTTGGGACACATGAACACTGAAGCTTTCTTT. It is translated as CASSLGHMNTEAFF.

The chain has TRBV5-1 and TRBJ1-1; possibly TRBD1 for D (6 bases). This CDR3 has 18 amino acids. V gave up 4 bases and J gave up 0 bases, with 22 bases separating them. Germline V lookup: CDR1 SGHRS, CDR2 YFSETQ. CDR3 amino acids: CASSPYRDTIGMNTEAFF. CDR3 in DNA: TGCGCCAGCAGCCCCTACCGGGACACCATCGGTATGAACACTGAAGCTTTCTTT.

The CDR3 here is CASSLIARGDYEQYF. The CDR3 nucleotides are TGTGCCAGCTCACTTATAGCGCGGGGGGACTACGAGCAGTACTTC. The chain combines TRBV18 with TRBJ2-7, with TRBD2 matching 8 bases. The V segment lost 4 bases and the J segment 3 bases; nucleotides outside the gene matches: 8. Germline lookup yields CDR1 KGHSH and CDR2 LQKENI. CDR3 length: 15 residues.

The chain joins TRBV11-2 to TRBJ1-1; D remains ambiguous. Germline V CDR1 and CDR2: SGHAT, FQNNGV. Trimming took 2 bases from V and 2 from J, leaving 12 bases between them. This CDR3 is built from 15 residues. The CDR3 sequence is CASSLRQVINTEAFF. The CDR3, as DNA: TGTGCCAGCAGCTTACGGCAGGTTATTAACACTGAAGCTTTCTTT.

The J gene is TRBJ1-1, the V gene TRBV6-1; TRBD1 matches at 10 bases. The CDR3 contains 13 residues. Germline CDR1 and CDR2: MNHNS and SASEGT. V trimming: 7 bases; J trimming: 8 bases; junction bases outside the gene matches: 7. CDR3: CASTRGGQGEAFF. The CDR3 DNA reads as TGTGCCAGCACGAGAGGGGGACAGGGGGAAGCTTTCTTT.

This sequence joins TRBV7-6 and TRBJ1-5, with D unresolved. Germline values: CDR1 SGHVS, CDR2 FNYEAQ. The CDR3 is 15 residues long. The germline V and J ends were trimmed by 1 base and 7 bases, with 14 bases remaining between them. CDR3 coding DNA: TGTGCCAGCAGCTTAGAGGCCGGGGAATCGCAGCCCCAGCATTTT. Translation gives CASSLEAGESQPQHF.

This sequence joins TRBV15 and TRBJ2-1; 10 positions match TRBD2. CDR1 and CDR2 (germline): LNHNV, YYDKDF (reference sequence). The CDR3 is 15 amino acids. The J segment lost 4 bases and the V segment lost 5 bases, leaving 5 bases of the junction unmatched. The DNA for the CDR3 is TGTGCCACCAGCGGCCGGACTAGCGGTTACAATGAGCAGTTCTTC. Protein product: CATSGRTSGYNEQFF.

CDR3 residues: CASSEETVISYSNQPQHF. The CDR3 coding sequence is TGTGCCAGCAGTGAGGAGACAGTAATATCATATAGCAATCAGCCCCAGCATTTT. The V and J genes are TRBV6-1 and TRBJ1-5; D is perhaps TRBD1 (5 bases). The CDR3 totals 18 residues. Looked up from germline, CDR1 is MNHNS and CDR2 is SASEGT. The V gene lost 3 bases and the J gene lost 0 bases, with 18 bases spanning the gap.

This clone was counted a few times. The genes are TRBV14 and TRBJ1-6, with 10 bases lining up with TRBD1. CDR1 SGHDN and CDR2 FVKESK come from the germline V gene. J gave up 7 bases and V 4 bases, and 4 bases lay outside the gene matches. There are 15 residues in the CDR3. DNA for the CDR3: TGTGCCAGCAGCCCGGGGACAGGGGCCAATTCACCCCTCCACTTT. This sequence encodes CASSPGTGANSPLHF.

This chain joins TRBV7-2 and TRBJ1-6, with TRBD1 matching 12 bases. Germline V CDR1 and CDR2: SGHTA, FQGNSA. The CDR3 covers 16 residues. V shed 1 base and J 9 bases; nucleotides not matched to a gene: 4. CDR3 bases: TGTGCCAGCAGCTTAGGGGGACAGGGGGCTATTTCACCCCTCCACTTT. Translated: CASSLGGQGAISPLHF.